Listed here are 10 T cell receptor beta chains from one sample, sequenced in a study of cytomegalovirus exposure and HLA in healthy donors. In the PCR, 60 Vbeta and 13 Jbeta primers were used. Only in-frame clones appear in the TCRdb table, and some are missing; sequencing was by immunoSEQ multiplex PCR. The sample records roughly 170,000 clones, around 80% being singletons. Material for sequencing was PBMCs. Receptors originate from a female donor in good health and CMV-seronegative.

This clone has more than one count but fewer than ten. This chain links TRBV29-1 with TRBJ2-7; D gene ambiguous. Trimming left V 6 bases short and J 3 bases short, with 12 bases between. The CDR3 sequence is 12 residues long. The germline V gene encodes CDR1 SQVTM and CDR2 ANQGSEA. In DNA form, the CDR3 reads TGCAGCGTGGCGTGGCGGCTCTACGAGCAGTACTTC. Translation gives CSVAWRLYEQYF.

By its share, this clone is medium-sized. The chain is built from TRBV4-3 and TRBJ2-1, with TRBD2 as a possible D gene (7 bases). The CDR3 is 17 residues long. Trimming took off 0 bases at V and 4 bases at J, with 16 bases between the two ends. CDR1 and CDR2 (germline): LGHNA, YSLEER. CDR3 in amino acids: CASSQDLEGGSYNEQFF. The CDR3 DNA reads TGCGCCAGCAGCCAAGATCTGGAGGGGGGGTCATACAATGAGCAGTTCTTC.

This clone has just a few counts. This chain joins TRBV2 and TRBJ1-6, with 10 bases lining up with TRBD1. The CDR3 extends over 19 amino acids. Germline V gives CDR1 SNHLY, CDR2 FYNNEI. V lost 4 bases to trimming and J lost 0 bases; unmatched junction nucleotides: 9. DNA for the CDR3: TGTGCCAGCAGTGGAGCACATGGGACAGGGGCCTCCTATAATTCACCCCTCCACTTT. As protein: CASSGAHGTGASYNSPLHF.

Of note for this clone: The same CDR3 arises from other DNA sequences in this sample as well. The V call is TRBV5-8, the J call TRBJ1-2, with a possible D match to TRBD1 (5 bases). The CDR3 sequence is 13 residues long. Per germline, CDR1 SGHTS and CDR2 YDEGEE. Trimming left V 1 base short and J 6 bases short, with 10 bases between. The DNA for the CDR3 is TGTGCCAGCAGCTTGCTGCAGGGTCATGGCTACACCTTC. Translated: CASSLLQGHGYTF.

V gene TRBV5-1 combines with J gene TRBJ2-3; D is possibly TRBD2 (6 bases). V shed 4 bases and J shed 0 bases, with 12 bases lying between them. The CDR3 spans 15 residues. Germline V gene data show CDR1 as SGHRS and CDR2 as YFSETQ. The CDR3 protein is CASSGRDRSTDTQYF. For the CDR3, the DNA is TGCGCCAGCAGCGGGCGGGACCGTAGCACAGATACGCAGTATTTT.

The chain is built from TRBV9 and TRBJ1-4, with D possibly TRBD1 on 5 matching bases. The length of the CDR3 is 14 residues. Trimming pared 2 bases from V and 2 bases from J, leaving 7 bases between. Germline assignment: CDR1 SGDLS and CDR2 YYNGEE. The CDR3 DNA follows: TGTGCCAGCAGCGTGACAGCGACTAATGAAAAACTGTTTTTT. Protein product: CASSVTATNEKLFF.

This clone is a singleton in its sample. J is TRBJ2-2 and V is TRBV28; D is perhaps TRBD2 (6 bases). This CDR3 is 15 amino acids long. Germline CDR1 reads MDHEN; CDR2 reads SYDVKM. V lost 8 bases and J lost 5, with 18 bases in between. Written as DNA, the CDR3 is TGTGCCAGCGGGCGGGACCCCCGAGGGACCGGGGAGCTGTTTTTT. Translation gives CASGRDPRGTGELFF.

This chain uses TRBV6-6 with TRBJ2-1; 8 nucleotides align to TRBD2. The CDR3 totals 16 residues. Germline V gene sequence: CDR1 MNHNY, CDR2 SVGAGI (reference sequence). Trimming cost V 2 bases and J 9 bases; bases outside gene matches: 12. CDR3 coding DNA: TGTGCCAGCAGTTACAGTGAAGGCCCGGGAGGGGGTGAGCAGTTCTTC. It yields the protein CASSYSEGPGGGEQFF.

This clone was recorded a few times. The chain has TRBV30 and TRBJ1-1; D is unresolved. V lost 4 bases and J 4 bases, leaving 13 bases between the germline ends. This CDR3 region has 13 residues. Per germline, CDR1 GTSNPN and CDR2 SVGIG (reference sequence). Here the CDR3 reads CAWTRMSSTEAFF. The CDR3 nucleotides read TGTGCCTGGACCAGAATGTCGTCCACTGAAGCTTTCTTT. Variable domain in full (rest from reference TRBV30 and TRBJ1-1): SQTIHQWPATLVQPVGSPLSLECTVEGTSNPNLYWYRQAAGRGLQLLFYSVGIGQISSEVPQNLSASRPQDRQFILSSKKLLLSDSGFYLCAWTRMSSTEAFFGQGTRLTVV.

Only a few counts were recorded for this clone. The chain combines TRBV4-3 with TRBJ1-2, with 9 bases that match TRBD1. This CDR3 has 15 amino acids. Germline V gene sequence: CDR1 LGHNA, CDR2 YSLEER. V dropped 3 bases and J dropped 7; count of bases not matched to a gene: 9. The CDR3 sequence: CASSHSYRGQGGYTF. As DNA, the CDR3 is TGCGCCAGCAGCCATTCCTACAGGGGGCAGGGTGGCTACACCTTC.